The 19 T cell receptor beta chains presented below share a single source sample, sequenced in a study of monozygotic twins with inflammatory bowel disease. From the 5' RACE reads, TCRdb lists one entry per CDR3 protein and no DNA. The data include under 150,000 distinct CDR3 sequences; the top ten clones carry roughly 2.5%. The sequenced sample consisted of blood. Receptor source: a human donor with ulcerative colitis or Crohn's disease, or a healthy co-twin of an affected twin (not recorded which).

The chain has TRBV6-2 or TRBV6-3 and TRBJ2-1; lacking DNA, the TRBD2 call made by TCRdb goes unchecked. Germline assignment: CDR1 MNHEY and CDR2 SVGEGT. The CDR3 sequence is 15 residues long. The CDR3 loop is CASKRTSGRSSEQFF.

The genes are TRBV7-3 and TRBJ2-3. The CDR3 covers 15 residues. Germline V CDR1 and CDR2: SGHTA, FQGTGA. The CDR3 region is CASSLGYSSTDTQYF. Full variable domain (outside the CDR3, taken from reference TRBV7-3 and TRBJ2-3): GAGVSQTPSNKVTEKGKYVELRCDPISGHTALYWYRQSLGQGPEFLIYFQGTGAADDSGLPNDRFFAVRPEGSVSTLKIQRTERGDSAVYLCASSLGYSSTDTQYFGPGTRLTVL.

V and J are TRBV6-4 and TRBJ2-3; no DNA is available, so the TRBD2 call from TCRdb remains unchecked. The CDR3 extends over 15 amino acids. The germline V gene has CDR1 MRHNA and CDR2 SNTAGT. This CDR3 is CASSEVAGSTDTQYF.

The chain has TRBV7-9 and TRBJ1-4. CDR1 is SEHNR, CDR2 FQNEAQ, per germline (reference sequence). The CDR3 contains 14 residues. The CDR3 sequence is CASSLDKESEKLFF.

The rearrangement uses TRBV7-2 and TRBJ2-3; TCRdb designates TRBD2, a call that cannot be tested without DNA. The CDR3 has 15 residues. The germline V gene encodes CDR1 SGHTA and CDR2 FQGNSA. The CDR3: CASSLELAGGDTQYF. The variable domain in full, completed from reference TRBV7-2 and TRBJ2-3, reads GAGVSQSPSNKVTEKGKDVELRCDPISGHTALYWYRQSLGQGLEFLIYFQGNSAPDKSGLPSDRFSAERTGGSVSTLTIQRTQQEDSAVYLCASSLELAGGDTQYFGPGTRLTVL.

This chain joins TRBV4-2 and TRBJ2-7. Germline values: CDR1 LGHNA, CDR2 YNFKEQ. This CDR3 comprises 15 residues. The CDR3 sequence is CASSRASDQSYEQYF.

The chain recombines TRBV20-1 with TRBJ1-6; TCRdb selects TRBD1, and the lack of DNA leaves this call unchecked. The CDR3 sequence is 14 residues long. Germline CDR1 DFQATT, CDR2 SNEGSKA (reference sequence). The CDR3 here is CSAGQGGSGSPLHF.

V is TRBV20-1 and J is TRBJ2-1; as DNA is missing, the TRBD1 call by TCRdb cannot be tested. Germline V CDR1 and CDR2: DFQATT, SNEGSKA (reference sequence). CDR3 size: 12 residues. CDR3 amino acids: CSASQGVGEQFF.

This chain connects TRBV10-3 to TRBJ2-4; TCRdb reports TRBD1, a call that lacks DNA to check it against. The germline V gene encodes CDR1 ENHRY and CDR2 SYGVKD. The CDR3 contains 14 residues. CDR3 in amino acids: CAISQSGTKNIQYF.

This chain links TRBV19 with TRBJ2-2; checking the TCRdb D call of TRBD1 is not possible without DNA. CDR1 is LNHDA, CDR2 SQIVND, per germline (reference sequence). The CDR3 contains 14 residues. The CDR3 sequence is CASDGTANTGELFF.

This chain links TRBV4-3 with TRBJ2-7; TCRdb reports TRBD1, a call that lacks DNA to check it against. Germline CDR1 reads LGHNA; CDR2 reads YSLEER. This CDR3 spans 15 amino acids. CDR3 sequence reads: CASSQQDGGGSEQYF.

V usage is TRBV3-1 and J usage is TRBJ2-7; TCRdb calls TRBD1, which cannot be checked without DNA. The germline V gene encodes CDR1 LGHDT and CDR2 YNNKEL (reference sequence). This CDR3 is 18 amino acids long. The chain's CDR3 is CASSSRPSGRESSYEQYF.

The chain has TRBV20-1 and TRBJ1-1; as DNA is missing, the TRBD1 call by TCRdb cannot be tested. Looked up from germline, CDR1 is DFQATT and CDR2 is SNEGSKA (reference sequence). This CDR3 has 15 amino acids. CDR3 sequence: CSATSPTGANTEAFF.

The rearrangement joins TRBV5-4 to TRBJ2-2; without DNA, the TCRdb call of TRBD1 cannot be checked. CDR3 size: 16 residues. Per germline, CDR1 SGHNT and CDR2 YYREEE (reference sequence). The CDR3 region is CASSLSDRGYTGELFF.

The CDR3 region is CASSTGGVNYGYTF. The genes are TRBV10-2 and TRBJ1-2; as DNA is missing, the TRBD1 call by TCRdb cannot be tested. Germline V gene sequence: CDR1 WSHSY, CDR2 SAAADI. The CDR3 loop spans 14 amino acids.

This sequence joins TRBV5-1 and TRBJ2-1; as DNA is missing, the TRBD1 call by TCRdb cannot be tested. CDR1 is SGHRS, CDR2 YFSETQ, per germline. This CDR3 has 12 amino acids. Here the CDR3 reads CASSPTGNEQFF.

The chain employs TRBV6-1 and TRBJ2-3; TCRdb's D call, TRBD1, is unchecked because there is no DNA. The CDR3 runs to 15 residues. The germline gives CDR1 MNHNS, CDR2 SASEGT. Here the CDR3 reads CASRNSGADTDTQYF.

The chain carries TRBV11-2 and TRBJ2-5. The CDR3 has 12 amino acids. CDR1 and CDR2 from the germline V gene are SGHAT and FQNNGV. CDR3 sequence: CASSYWGETQYF.

The chain carries TRBV6-1 and TRBJ2-1; the D gene TCRdb calls, TRBD1, cannot be checked with no DNA. Germline CDR1 MNHNS, CDR2 SASEGT. The CDR3 is 15 amino acids. This CDR3 is CASTRTGQGAWEQFF.